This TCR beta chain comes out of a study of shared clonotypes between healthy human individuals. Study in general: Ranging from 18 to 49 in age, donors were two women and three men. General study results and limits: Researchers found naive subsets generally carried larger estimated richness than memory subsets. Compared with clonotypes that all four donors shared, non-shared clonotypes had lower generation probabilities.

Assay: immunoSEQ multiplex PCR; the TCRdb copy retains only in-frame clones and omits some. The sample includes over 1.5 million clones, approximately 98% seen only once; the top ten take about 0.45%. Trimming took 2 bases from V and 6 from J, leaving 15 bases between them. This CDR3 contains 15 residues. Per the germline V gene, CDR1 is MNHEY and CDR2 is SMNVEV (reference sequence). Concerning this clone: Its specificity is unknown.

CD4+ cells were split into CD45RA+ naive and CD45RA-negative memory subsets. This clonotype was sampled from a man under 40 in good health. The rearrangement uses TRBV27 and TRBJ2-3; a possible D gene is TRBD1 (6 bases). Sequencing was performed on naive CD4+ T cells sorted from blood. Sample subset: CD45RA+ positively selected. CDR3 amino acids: CASSLQGRGGDTQYF. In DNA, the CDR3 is TGTGCCAGCAGTTTACAGGGCAGGGGTGGGGATACGCAGTATTTT.